The subject of this entry is one T cell receptor beta chain. Its antigen remains unidentified. This was a survey-level run. Measured with immunoSEQ multiplex PCR; TCRdb has only the in-frame clones, and not every one. The table shows about 30,000 clones, with roughly 70% occurring only once. This record comes from a study of STAT5B mutations in CD4+ large granular lymphocyte leukemia. Healthy controls were blood donor buffy coats. Study findings and constraints: 8/27 top patient clones versus 2/35 control clones were TRBV06-family. CD4-sorted patient repertoires seemed more clonal than healthy CD4+ repertoires.

This CDR3 has 12 amino acids. Trimming shortened V by 1 base and J by 7 bases, and 4 bases separated the two germline ends. Germline CDR1 and CDR2: LNHDA and SQIVND (reference sequence). The chain is built from TRBV19 and TRBJ2-2; D call uncertain. Sequencing used CD4+ T cells from blood buffy coats. The sequence was collected from a human donor in good health. Here the CDR3 reads CASSIVHGELFF. In DNA, the CDR3 is TGTGCCAGTAGTATAGTCCACGGGGAGCTGTTTTTT.